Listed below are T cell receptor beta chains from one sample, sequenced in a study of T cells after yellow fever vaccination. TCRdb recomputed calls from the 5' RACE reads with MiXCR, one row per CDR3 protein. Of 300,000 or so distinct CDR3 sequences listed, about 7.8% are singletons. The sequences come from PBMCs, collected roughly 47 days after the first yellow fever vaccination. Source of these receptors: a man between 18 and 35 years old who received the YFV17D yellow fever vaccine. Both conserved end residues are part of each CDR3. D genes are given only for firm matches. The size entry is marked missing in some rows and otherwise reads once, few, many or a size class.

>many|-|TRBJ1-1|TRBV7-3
CASSLSPTNTEAFF
TGTGCCAGCAGCTTATCACCTACTAACACTGAAGCTTTCTTT
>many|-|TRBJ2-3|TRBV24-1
CATSDFGADRPRDTQYF
TGTGCCACCAGTGATTTTGGGGCGGACCGACCTAGGGATACGCAGTATTTT
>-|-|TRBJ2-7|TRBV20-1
CSALSPGPGYEQYF
TGCAGTGCTTTATCACCGGGCCCTGGGTACGAGCAGTACTTC
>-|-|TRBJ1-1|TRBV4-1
CASSQDKRNTEAFF
TGCGCCAGCAGCCAAGATAAACGGAACACTGAAGCTTTCTTT
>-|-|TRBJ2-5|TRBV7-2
CASSLAGAGYQETQYF
TGTGCCAGCAGCTTAGCGGGTGCGGGGTACCAAGAGACCCAGTACTTC
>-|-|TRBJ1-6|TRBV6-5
CASSYAGVNSPLHF
TGTGCCAGCAGTTATGCAGGGGTGAATTCACCCCTCCACTTT
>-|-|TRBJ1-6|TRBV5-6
CASSLGRVGSPLHF
TGTGCCAGCAGCTTGGGGAGGGTTGGATCACCCCTCCACTTT
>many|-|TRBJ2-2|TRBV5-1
CASSSDGQSSGELFF
TGCGCCAGCAGCTCCGACGGACAGTCGTCTGGGGAGCTGTTTTTT
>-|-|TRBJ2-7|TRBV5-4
CASSSIGGEQYF
TGTGCCAGCAGCTCCATAGGGGGCGAGCAGTACTTC
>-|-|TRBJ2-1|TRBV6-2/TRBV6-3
CASTSHNEQFF
TGTGCCAGCACCTCCCATAATGAGCAGTTCTTC
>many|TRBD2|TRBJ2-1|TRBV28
CASSFSGGNYNEQFF
TGTGCCAGCAGTTTTAGCGGGGGGAACTACAATGAGCAGTTCTTC
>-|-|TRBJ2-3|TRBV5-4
CASSFDSGGTDTQYF
TGTGCCAGCAGCTTCGACTCGGGGGGCACAGATACGCAGTATTTT
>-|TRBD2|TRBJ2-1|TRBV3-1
CASSLRLAGANEQFF
TGTGCCAGCAGCCTCCGACTAGCGGGGGCGAATGAGCAGTTCTTC
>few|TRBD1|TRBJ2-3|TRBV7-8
CASSSLGTGVEDTQYF
TGTGCCAGCAGCTCGCTGGGGACAGGGGTGGAAGATACGCAGTATTTT
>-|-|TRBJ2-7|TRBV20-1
CSARRGPTYEQYF
TGCAGTGCTAGACGGGGGCCGACCTACGAGCAGTACTTC
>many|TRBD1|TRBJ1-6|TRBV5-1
CASSIGQGTNNSPLHF
TGCGCCAGCAGCATCGGACAGGGCACCAATAATTCACCCCTCCACTTT
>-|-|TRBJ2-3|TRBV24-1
CATSDISTDTQYF
TGTGCCACCAGTGATATCTCCACAGATACGCAGTATTTT
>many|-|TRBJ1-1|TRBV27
CASSFLPASGGFEAFF
TGTGCCAGCAGTTTCCTCCCCGCCTCGGGGGGGTTCGAAGCTTTCTTT
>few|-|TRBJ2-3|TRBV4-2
CASSQDGASTDTQYF
TGTGCCAGCAGCCAAGATGGGGCATCCACAGATACGCAGTATTTT
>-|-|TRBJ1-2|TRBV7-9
CASSKAGNYGYTF
TGTGCCAGCAGCAAGGCGGGAAACTATGGCTACACCTTC
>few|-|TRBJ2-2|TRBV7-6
CASSLGGAGSGELFF
TGTGCCAGCAGCTTAGGGGGAGCCGGGTCCGGGGAGCTGTTTTTT
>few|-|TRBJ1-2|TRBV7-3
CASSPSSGQGGYTF
TGTGCCAGCAGCCCTAGTTCGGGACAAGGGGGCTACACCTTC